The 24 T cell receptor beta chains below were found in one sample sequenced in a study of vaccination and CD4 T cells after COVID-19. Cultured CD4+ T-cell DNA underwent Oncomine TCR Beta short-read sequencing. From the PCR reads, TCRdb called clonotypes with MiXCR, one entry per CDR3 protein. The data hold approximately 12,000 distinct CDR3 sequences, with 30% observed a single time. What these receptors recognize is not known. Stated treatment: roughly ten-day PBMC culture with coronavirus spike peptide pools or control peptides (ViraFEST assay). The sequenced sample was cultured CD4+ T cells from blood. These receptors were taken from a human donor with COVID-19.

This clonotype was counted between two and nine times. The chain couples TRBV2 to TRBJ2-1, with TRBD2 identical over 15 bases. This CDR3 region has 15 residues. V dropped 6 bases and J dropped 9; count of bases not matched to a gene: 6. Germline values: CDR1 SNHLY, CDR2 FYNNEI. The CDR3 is CASRGLAGGSGEQFF. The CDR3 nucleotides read TGTGCCAGCAGGGGACTAGCGGGGGGAAGTGGTGAGCAGTTCTTC.

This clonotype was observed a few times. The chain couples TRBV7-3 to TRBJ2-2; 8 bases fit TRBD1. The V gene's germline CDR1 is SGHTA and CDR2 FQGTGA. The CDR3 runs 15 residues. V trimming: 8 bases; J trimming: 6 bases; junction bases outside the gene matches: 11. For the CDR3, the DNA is TGTGCCAGCGGTATAACAGGGGGTGCGGCCGGGGAGCTGTTTTTT. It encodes CASGITGGAAGELFF. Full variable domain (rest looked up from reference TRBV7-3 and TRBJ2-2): GAGVSQTPSNKVTEKGKYVELRCDPISGHTALYWYRQSLGQGPEFLIYFQGTGAADDSGLPNDRFFAVRPEGSVSTLKIQRTERGDSAVYLCASGITGGAAGELFFGEGSRLTVL.

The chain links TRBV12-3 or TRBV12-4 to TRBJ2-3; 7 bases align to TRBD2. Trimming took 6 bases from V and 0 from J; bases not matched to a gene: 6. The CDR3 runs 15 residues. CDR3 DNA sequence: TGTGCCAGCAGGGAACTAGCGCCTAGCACAGATACGCAGTATTTT. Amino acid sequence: CASRELAPSTDTQYF.

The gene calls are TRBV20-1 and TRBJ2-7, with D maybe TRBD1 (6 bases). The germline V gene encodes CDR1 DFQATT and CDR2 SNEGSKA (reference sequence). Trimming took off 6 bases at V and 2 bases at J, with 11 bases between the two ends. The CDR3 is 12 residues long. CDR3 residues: CSALQGPYEQYF. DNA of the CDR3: TGCAGTGCCTTGCAGGGGCCCTACGAGCAGTACTTC.

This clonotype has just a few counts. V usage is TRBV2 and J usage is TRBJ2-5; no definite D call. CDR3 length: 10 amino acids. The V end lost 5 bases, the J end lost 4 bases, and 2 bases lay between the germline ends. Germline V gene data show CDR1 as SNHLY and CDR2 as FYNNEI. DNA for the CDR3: TGTGCCAGCAGTCGAGAGACCCAGTACTTC. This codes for CASSRETQYF.

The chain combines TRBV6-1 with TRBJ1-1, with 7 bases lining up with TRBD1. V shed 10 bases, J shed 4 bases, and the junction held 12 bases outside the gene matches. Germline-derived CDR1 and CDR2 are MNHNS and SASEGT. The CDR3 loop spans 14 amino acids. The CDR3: CAIQQGWAGTEAFF. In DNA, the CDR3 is TGTGCCATCCAACAGGGGTGGGCGGGCACTGAAGCTTTCTTT.

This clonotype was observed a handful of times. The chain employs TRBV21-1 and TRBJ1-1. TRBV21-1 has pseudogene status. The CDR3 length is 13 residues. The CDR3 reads CARTVEAVLEAFF. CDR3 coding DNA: TGTGCCCGAACCGTGGAGGCCGTACTTGAAGCTTTCTTT.

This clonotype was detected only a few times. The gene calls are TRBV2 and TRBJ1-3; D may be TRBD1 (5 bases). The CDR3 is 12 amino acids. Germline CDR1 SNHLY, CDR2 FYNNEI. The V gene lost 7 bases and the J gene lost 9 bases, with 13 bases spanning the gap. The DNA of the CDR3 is TGTGCCAGCACCTCGTGGGGGGGCACCATATATTTT. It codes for CASTSWGGTIYF.

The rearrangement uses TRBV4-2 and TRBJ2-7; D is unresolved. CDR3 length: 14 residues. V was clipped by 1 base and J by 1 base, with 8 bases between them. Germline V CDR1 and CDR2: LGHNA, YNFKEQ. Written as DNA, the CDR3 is TGTGCCAGCAGCCAAGCCTCTTTATCCTACGAGCAGTACTTC. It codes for CASSQASLSYEQYF.

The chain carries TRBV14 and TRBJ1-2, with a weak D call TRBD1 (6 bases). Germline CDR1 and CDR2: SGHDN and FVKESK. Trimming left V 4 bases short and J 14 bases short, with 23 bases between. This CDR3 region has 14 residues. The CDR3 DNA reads TGTGCCAGCAGCCCCACTCGGGGGGCGATCACGCCTACCTTC. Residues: CASSPTRGAITPTF.

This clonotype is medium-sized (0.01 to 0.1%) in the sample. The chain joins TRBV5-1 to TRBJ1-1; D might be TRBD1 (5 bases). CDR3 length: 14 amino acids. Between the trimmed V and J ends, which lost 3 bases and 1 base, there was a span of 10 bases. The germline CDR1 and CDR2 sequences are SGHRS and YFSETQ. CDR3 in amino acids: CASSSSGGNTEAFF. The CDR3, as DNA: TGCGCCAGCAGCTCCTCGGGGGGGAACACTGAAGCTTTCTTT.

CDR3 bases: TGTGCCAGCAGCGCGAGCGGGGCGGAGACCCAGTACTTC. Its protein is CASSASGAETQYF. This rearrangement joins TRBV7-9 to TRBJ2-5; TRBD2 matches at 7 bases. CDR3 length equals 13 residues. With 5 bases clipped from V and 5 bases from J, the junction kept 5 bases outside the gene matches. The germline gives CDR1 SEHNR, CDR2 FQNEAQ (reference sequence).

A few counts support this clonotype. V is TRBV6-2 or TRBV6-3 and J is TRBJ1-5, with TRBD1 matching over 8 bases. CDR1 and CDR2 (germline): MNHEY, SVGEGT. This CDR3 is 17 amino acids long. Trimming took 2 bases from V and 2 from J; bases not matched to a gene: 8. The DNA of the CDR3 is TGTGCCAGCAGTTACACGACAGGGGACAAGCGCAATCAGCCCCAGCATTTT. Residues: CASSYTTGDKRNQPQHF.

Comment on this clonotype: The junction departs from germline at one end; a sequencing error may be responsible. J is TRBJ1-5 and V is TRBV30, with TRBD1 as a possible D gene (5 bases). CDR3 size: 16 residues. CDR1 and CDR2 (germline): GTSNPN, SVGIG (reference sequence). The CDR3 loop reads CAWRPGSAGLNRPQHF. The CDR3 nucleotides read TGTGCCTGGAGGCCCGGTTCGGCAGGGCTTAATCGGCCCCAGCATTTT.

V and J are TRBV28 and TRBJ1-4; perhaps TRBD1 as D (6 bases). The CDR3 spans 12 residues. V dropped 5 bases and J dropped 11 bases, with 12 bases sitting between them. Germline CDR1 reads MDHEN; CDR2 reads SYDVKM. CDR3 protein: CASSLKTGKLFF. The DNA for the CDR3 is TGTGCCAGCAGTCTAAAAACAGGGAAACTGTTTTTT.

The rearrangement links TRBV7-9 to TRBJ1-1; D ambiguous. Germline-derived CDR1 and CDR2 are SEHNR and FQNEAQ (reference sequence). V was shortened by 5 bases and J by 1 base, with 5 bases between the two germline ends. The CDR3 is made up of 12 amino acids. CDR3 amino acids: CASSPRNTEAFF. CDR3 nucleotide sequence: TGTGCCAGCAGCCCGAGGAACACTGAAGCTTTCTTT. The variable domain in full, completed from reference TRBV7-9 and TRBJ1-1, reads DTGVSQNPRHKITKRGQNVTFRCDPISEHNRLYWYRQTLGQGPEFLTYFQNEAQLEKSRLLSDRFSAERPKGSFSTLEIQRTEQGDSAMYLCASSPRNTEAFFGQGTRLTVV.

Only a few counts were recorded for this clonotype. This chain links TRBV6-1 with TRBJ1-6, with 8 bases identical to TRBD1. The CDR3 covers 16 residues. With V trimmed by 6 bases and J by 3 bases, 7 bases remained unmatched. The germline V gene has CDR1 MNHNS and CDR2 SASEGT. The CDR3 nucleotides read TGTGCCAGCAGGCCGGGACAGGCGAACTATAATTCACCCCTCCACTTT. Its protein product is CASRPGQANYNSPLHF.

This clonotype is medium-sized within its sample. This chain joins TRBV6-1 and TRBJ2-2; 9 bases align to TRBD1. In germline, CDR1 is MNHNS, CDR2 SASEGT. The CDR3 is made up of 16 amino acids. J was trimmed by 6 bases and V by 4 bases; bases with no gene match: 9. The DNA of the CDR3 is TGTGCCAGCAGTGCACTACCGGGACAGGGCCCCGGGGAGCTGTTTTTT. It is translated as CASSALPGQGPGELFF.

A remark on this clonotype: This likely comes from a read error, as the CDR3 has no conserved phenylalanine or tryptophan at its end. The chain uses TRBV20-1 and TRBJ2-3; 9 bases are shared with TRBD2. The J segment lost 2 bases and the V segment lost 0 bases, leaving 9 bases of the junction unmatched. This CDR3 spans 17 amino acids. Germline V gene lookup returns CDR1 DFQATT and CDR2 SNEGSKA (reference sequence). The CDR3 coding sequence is TGCAGTGCTAGAGACCATCGGTTAGCGGGGGCCACAGATACGCAGTATTCT. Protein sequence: CSARDHRLAGATDTQYS.

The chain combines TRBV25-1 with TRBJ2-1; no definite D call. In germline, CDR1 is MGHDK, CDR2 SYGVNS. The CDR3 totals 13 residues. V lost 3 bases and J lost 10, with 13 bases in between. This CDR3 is CASSEFVGWEQFF. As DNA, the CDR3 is TGTGCCAGCAGTGAGTTCGTGGGGTGGGAGCAGTTCTTC.

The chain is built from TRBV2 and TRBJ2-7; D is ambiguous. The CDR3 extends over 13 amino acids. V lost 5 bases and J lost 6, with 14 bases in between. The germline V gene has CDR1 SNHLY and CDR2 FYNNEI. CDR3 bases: TGTGCCAGCAGTAGGGTTTCCCCGGCCGAGCAGTACTTC. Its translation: CASSRVSPAEQYF.

This CDR3 reads CASSQDPSSLEAFF. Written as DNA, the CDR3 is TGTGCCAGCAGCCAAGACCCGTCCAGTCTTGAAGCTTTCTTT. The chain carries TRBV3-1 and TRBJ1-1; D is uncertain. The CDR3 covers 14 residues. Germline V gene sequence: CDR1 LGHDT, CDR2 YNNKEL (reference sequence). V shed 0 bases and J shed 7 bases, with 12 bases lying between them.

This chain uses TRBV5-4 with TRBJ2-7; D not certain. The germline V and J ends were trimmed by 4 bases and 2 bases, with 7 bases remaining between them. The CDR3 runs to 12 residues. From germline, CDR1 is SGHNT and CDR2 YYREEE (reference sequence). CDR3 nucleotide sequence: TGTGCCAGCAGCCTAGGAGCCTACGAGCAGTACTTC. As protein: CASSLGAYEQYF.

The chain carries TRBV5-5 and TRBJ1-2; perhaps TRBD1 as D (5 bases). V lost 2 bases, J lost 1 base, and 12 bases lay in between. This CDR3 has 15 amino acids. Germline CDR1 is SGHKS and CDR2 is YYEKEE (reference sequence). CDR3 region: CASSFSQGGNYGYTF. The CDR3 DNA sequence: TGTGCCAGCAGCTTTTCCCAGGGAGGTAACTATGGCTACACCTTC.